This T cell receptor beta chain appears in the sequencing data of a study of blood T cell repertoires in COVID-19. Clones were sequenced by immunoSEQ multiplex PCR, and TCRdb holds only the in-frame ones, with some missing. The data contain about 35,000 clones, over 75% of them singletons. This clone was counted between two and nine times. The TCR originated in a human donor in a cohort sampled during active COVID-19. Sequenced sample: peripheral blood.

The CDR3 DNA reads as TGTGCCAGCAGCCCGTTAAGCGGGAGTGGGGAGCAGTACTTC. Translating it yields CASSPLSGSGEQYF. The chain employs TRBV7-2 and TRBJ2-7; 8 bases agree with TRBD2. The CDR3 extends over 14 amino acids. CDR1 and CDR2 from the germline V gene are SGHTA and FQGNSA. V lost 5 bases, J lost 7 bases, and 10 bases stayed unmatched.